Sequencing of this T cell receptor beta chain was carried out in a study of identical twins. This CDR3 region has 16 residues. CDR1 is LGHDT, CDR2 YNNKEL, per germline (reference sequence). V was shortened by 4 bases and J by 4 bases, with 16 bases between the two germline ends. This clonotype was found a few times. Antigen unknown. TCRdb fed the 5' RACE reads into MiXCR, producing one record per CDR3 protein. Found here are around 450,000 distinct CDR3 sequences, approximately 15% of them singletons; the top ten hold over 0.5%. Study results and caveats: The study found excess low generation probability among twin-shared out-of-frame alpha sequences. Excess twin sharing in beta out-of-frame sequences was weaker.

These data were also reused for a study on yellow fever vaccine responses in identical twins. That investigation notes: Twins reportedly mounted vaccine T cell responses that seemed partly convergent, partly personalized.

Sequencing was performed on CD4+ T cells sorted from blood. The TCR comes from a woman younger than 35 in good health. The rearrangement links TRBV3-1 to TRBJ2-2; possible D gene TRBD2, 6 bases. CDR3 loop: CASSRPVGGFTGELFF. The CDR3 DNA is TGTGCCAGCAGCCGACCCGTCGGGGGTTTCACCGGGGAGCTGTTTTTT.